These 6 T cell receptor beta chains came from one sample sequenced in a study of lymphopenia after photon versus proton radiotherapy. Libraries were prepared by immunoSEQ multiplex PCR; TCRdb keeps only in-frame clonotypes and omits some of them. The data hold some 30,000 clones, with about 88% observed a single time. The sample consisted of peripheral blood, taken from a patient treated with proton-based radiotherapy. These TCRs come from a woman in her 70s with pancreatic cancer. Some clones in this sample may be carry-over from other donors' samples.

The V and J genes are TRBV6-5 and TRBJ2-1, with TRBD2 matching 10 bases. Trimming cost V 5 bases and J 4 bases; bases outside gene matches: 2. Germline V lookup: CDR1 MNHEY, CDR2 SVGAGI. This CDR3 region has 14 residues. The CDR3 coding sequence is TGTGCCAGCAGTACTAGCGGGGCTTACAATGAGCAGTTCTTC. As protein: CASSTSGAYNEQFF.

The V and J genes are TRBV29-1 and TRBJ2-7; a weak D match, TRBD1 (6 bases). Trimming shortened V by 4 bases and J by 7 bases, and 14 bases separated the two germline ends. The CDR3 totals 12 residues. Germline V gene lookup returns CDR1 SQVTM and CDR2 ANQGSEA. The CDR3 DNA is TGCAGCGTTGGGGCCACAGGGCGAGAGCAGTACTTC. Its translation is CSVGATGREQYF.

This clone was counted once. The CDR3: CASSRDRVNEKLFF. Written as DNA, the CDR3 is TGTGCCAGCAGCCGGGACAGAGTTAATGAAAAACTGTTTTTT. The chain couples TRBV14 to TRBJ1-4; 7 nucleotides match TRBD1. The CDR3 has 14 amino acids. Germline V gene data show CDR1 as SGHDN and CDR2 as FVKESK. The trim removed 4 bases at V and 4 bases at J, leaving 3 bases unmatched.

The V and J genes are TRBV15 and TRBJ2-7; 10 nucleotides match TRBD1. V lost 0 bases and J lost 7; bases outside the gene matches: 6. The CDR3 runs 15 residues. The germline CDR1 and CDR2 sequences are LNHNV and YYDKDF (reference sequence). The CDR3 loop is CATSRDGTGAGEQYF. CDR3 nucleotide sequence: TGTGCCACCAGCAGAGATGGGACAGGGGCGGGAGAGCAGTACTTC.

The V call is TRBV5-5, the J call TRBJ1-1; D call uncertain. The CDR3 has 14 amino acids. Germline CDR1 is SGHKS and CDR2 is YYEKEE (reference sequence). V gave up 0 bases and J gave up 0 bases, with 6 bases separating them. The CDR3 DNA reads as TGTGCCAGCAGCTTGGCACACATGAACACTGAAGCTTTCTTT. This sequence encodes CASSLAHMNTEAFF.

The V call is TRBV7-2, the J call TRBJ1-2, with D uncertain. Germline values: CDR1 SGHTA, CDR2 FQGNSA. The germline V and J ends were trimmed by 2 bases and 4 bases, with 14 bases remaining between them. CDR3 length: 15 amino acids. CDR3 DNA: TGTGCCAGCAGCTTAAGGGTGTCTCCTTTCTATGGCTACACCTTC. It translates to CASSLRVSPFYGYTF. The full variable domain, rest sourced from reference TRBV7-2 and TRBJ1-2, is GAGVSQSPSNKVTEKGKDVELRCDPISGHTALYWYRQSLGQGLEFLIYFQGNSAPDKSGLPSDRFSAERTGGSVSTLTIQRTQQEDSAVYLCASSLRVSPFYGYTFGSGTRLTVV.